These 22 T cell receptor beta chains were all obtained from the same sample, sequenced in a study of OX40 agonist ivuxolimab in advanced cancers. Using immunoSEQ multiplex PCR, the repertoire was profiled, and TCRdb retains in-frame clones only, with some absent. The data contain roughly 100,000 clones, approximately 90% of them seen just once; the ten biggest clones take up approximately 0.52%. The source material was CD4+ or CD8+ T cells sorted from blood, sampled in a trial of the OX40 agonist ivuxolimab. These receptors all stem from an adult with an advanced solid tumor such as melanoma, head and neck, liver or kidney cancer.

Here the CDR3 DNA reads TGTGCCAGCAGTTTACTAGCGGGGGGTGAAGAGCAGTTCTTC. This codes for CASSLLAGGEEQFF. The chain joins TRBV7-9 to TRBJ2-1; 12 positions agree with TRBD2. The J segment lost 10 bases and the V segment lost 6 bases, leaving 7 bases of the junction unmatched. The germline V gene has CDR1 SEHNR and CDR2 FQNEAQ (reference sequence). The CDR3 covers 14 residues. Using reference TRBV7-9 and TRBJ2-1 for the parts outside the CDR3, the full variable domain is DTGVSQNPRHKITKRGQNVTFRCDPISEHNRLYWYRQTLGQGPEFLTYFQNEAQLEKSRLLSDRFSAERPKGSFSTLEIQRTEQGDSAMYLCASSLLAGGEEQFFGPGTRLTVL.

CDR3 in amino acids: CASSLAVESLLADTQYF. CDR3 nucleotide sequence: TGCGCCAGCAGCTTGGCCGTAGAGTCGCTTTTGGCAGATACGCAGTATTTT. J is TRBJ2-3 and V is TRBV5-1; D remains ambiguous. In germline, CDR1 is SGHRS, CDR2 YFSETQ. CDR3 length: 17 amino acids. The V gene lost 0 bases and the J gene lost 4 bases, with 18 bases spanning the gap. The full variable domain, in which reference TRBV5-1 and TRBJ2-3 provide the parts outside the CDR3, is KAGVTQTPRYLIKTRGQQVTLSCSPISGHRSVSWYQQTPGQGLQFLFEYFSETQRNKGNFPGRFSGRQFSNSRSEMNVSTLELGDSALYLCASSLAVESLLADTQYFGPGTRLTVL.

J is TRBJ1-2 and V is TRBV18; a possible D gene is TRBD1 (6 bases). CDR1 is KGHSH, CDR2 LQKENI, per germline. The germline V and J ends were trimmed by 0 bases and 4 bases, with 12 bases remaining between them. This CDR3 comprises 15 residues. The CDR3 protein is CASSPPGGASYGYTF. CDR3 sequence (DNA): TGTGCCAGCTCACCACCCGGGGGGGCATCCTATGGCTACACCTTC.

The chain combines TRBV6-5 with TRBJ1-1, with TRBD1 as a possible D gene (6 bases). The CDR3 covers 11 residues. The germline V and J ends were trimmed by 7 bases and 11 bases, with 14 bases remaining between them. CDR1 and CDR2 (germline): MNHEY, SVGAGI. The CDR3 nucleotides are TGTGCCAGCACCAGAGACAGGACGGCTTTCTTT. It encodes CASTRDRTAFF.

The DNA for the CDR3 is TGCGCCAGCAGCCCCGGACGGTGGGGGACCTACGAGCAGTACTTC. Protein sequence: CASSPGRWGTYEQYF. The chain is built from TRBV5-1 and TRBJ2-7; D might be TRBD1 or TRBD2, each matching 5 bases. The germline V and J ends were trimmed by 4 bases and 2 bases, with 16 bases remaining between them. This CDR3 spans 15 amino acids. Germline V lookup: CDR1 SGHRS, CDR2 YFSETQ.

This clone has a handful of counts. The V gene is TRBV19, the J gene TRBJ2-1; TRBD2 matches 12 bases. The CDR3 consists of 15 residues. Looked up from germline, CDR1 is LNHDA and CDR2 is SQIVND (reference sequence). With 6 bases clipped from V and 7 bases from J, the junction kept 7 bases outside the gene matches. The CDR3 DNA reads TGTGCCAGTAGGAGTTCTAGCGGGGGGGCGAATGAGCAGTTCTTC. Encoded protein: CASRSSSGGANEQFF.

The genes are TRBV11-3 and TRBJ2-1; the D gene could be TRBD1 or TRBD2 (5 bases each). Germline CDR1 and CDR2: SGHNT and YENEEA. There are 12 residues in the CDR3. Trimming removed 5 bases from V and 9 bases from J, with 11 bases in between. DNA of the CDR3: TGTGCCAGCAGCCTCGGGACGGCTGAGCAGTTCTTC. Translating it yields CASSLGTAEQFF.

This clone was observed once. The chain has TRBV30 and TRBJ1-1; D is possibly TRBD1 (5 bases). The CDR3 totals 12 residues. In germline, CDR1 is GTSNPN, CDR2 SVGIG (reference sequence). The V end was cut by 7 bases, the J end by 1 base, with 10 bases between. The CDR3 region has the DNA TGTGCCTCCGCGAGGGGGAACACTGAAGCTTTCTTT. This gives the protein CASARGNTEAFF.

The chain carries TRBV28 and TRBJ2-5; 9 nucleotides align to TRBD1. Per the germline V gene, CDR1 is MDHEN and CDR2 is SYDVKM. The trim removed 4 bases at V and 2 bases at J, leaving 2 bases unmatched. The CDR3 extends over 14 amino acids. CDR3 sequence: CASSSGQGQETQYF. The CDR3, as DNA: TGTGCCAGCAGTTCCGGACAGGGGCAAGAGACCCAGTACTTC.

This clone was found a few times. The rearrangement joins TRBV9 to TRBJ1-5, with 7 bases that match TRBD1. The V and J ends lost 3 bases and 6 bases, in that order; junction bases with no gene match: 6. CDR3 length: 14 amino acids. From germline, CDR1 is SGDLS and CDR2 YYNGEE. CDR3 loop: CASSEGQLFQPQHF. Here the CDR3 DNA reads TGTGCCAGCAGCGAGGGACAGTTATTTCAGCCCCAGCATTTT.

The chain has TRBV15 and TRBJ2-1, with D uncertain. Germline V lookup: CDR1 LNHNV, CDR2 YYDKDF (reference sequence). V was shortened by 5 bases and J by 7 bases, with 15 bases between the two germline ends. The CDR3 extends over 14 amino acids. CDR3 in amino acids: CATSPRPGENEQFF. In DNA form, the CDR3 reads TGTGCCACCAGCCCCCGGCCCGGAGAAAATGAGCAGTTCTTC.

The chain combines TRBV2 with TRBJ1-4, with TRBD1 matching 10 bases. The CDR3 spans 14 residues. J was trimmed by 3 bases and V by 6 bases; bases with no gene match: 1. From germline, CDR1 is SNHLY and CDR2 FYNNEI. This CDR3 reads CASRGQGANEKLFF. CDR3 nucleotide sequence: TGTGCCAGCAGAGGACAGGGGGCTAATGAAAAACTGTTTTTT.

The chain links TRBV5-1 to TRBJ2-1, with D maybe TRBD1 (6 bases). CDR1 and CDR2 from the germline V gene are SGHRS and YFSETQ. This CDR3 is built from 16 residues. With 3 bases removed from V and 7 bases from J, the gap between germline ends came to 20 bases. DNA of the CDR3: TGCGCCAGCAGCTCCGTATCCGGGACATTAAATAATGAGCAGTTCTTC. It yields the protein CASSSVSGTLNNEQFF. Filled out from reference TRBV5-1 and TRBJ2-1, the complete variable domain reads KAGVTQTPRYLIKTRGQQVTLSCSPISGHRSVSWYQQTPGQGLQFLFEYFSETQRNKGNFPGRFSGRQFSNSRSEMNVSTLELGDSALYLCASSSVSGTLNNEQFFGPGTRLTVL.

V usage is TRBV6-1 and J usage is TRBJ2-1; the match to TRBD1 covers 7 bases. This CDR3 is 14 amino acids long. The germline gives CDR1 MNHNS, CDR2 SASEGT. After removal of 6 bases from V and 9 bases from J, the junction contained 11 bases not matched to a gene. The CDR3 loop reads CASRSGTVTLEQFF. CDR3 sequence (DNA): TGTGCCAGCAGGTCCGGGACAGTTACCCTTGAGCAGTTCTTC.

The chain uses TRBV27 and TRBJ2-2, with D unclear. The CDR3 runs 15 residues. V was pared by 2 bases and J by 1 base, with 8 bases between. Germline CDR1 reads MNHEY; CDR2 reads SMNVEV (reference sequence). The CDR3 sequence: CASSLGVQNTGELFF. The CDR3 DNA sequence: TGTGCCAGCAGTTTAGGGGTGCAGAACACCGGGGAGCTGTTTTTT.

V and J are TRBV7-2 and TRBJ2-3; D might be TRBD2 (5 bases). Germline loops: CDR1 SGHTA, CDR2 FQGNSA. V lost 6 bases and J 4 bases, leaving 14 bases between the germline ends. CDR3 length: 14 residues. The CDR3 DNA is TGTGCCAGCAGACCCCCGGGGATTCCAGATACGCAGTATTTT. Translated: CASRPPGIPDTQYF.

This sequence joins TRBV4-1 and TRBJ1-6, with TRBD1 matching over 10 bases. The germline gives CDR1 MGHRA, CDR2 YSYEKL. J was trimmed by 8 bases and V by 6 bases; bases with no gene match: 7. This CDR3 contains 15 residues. The CDR3 loop reads CASRSSGTGDSPLHF. CDR3 nucleotide sequence: TGCGCCAGCAGGAGCTCCGGGACAGGGGATTCACCCCTCCACTTT.

The V call is TRBV7-2, the J call TRBJ1-2, with D possibly being TRBD1 (6 bases). The V end lost 3 bases, the J end lost 7 bases, and 15 bases lay between the germline ends. Germline loops: CDR1 SGHTA, CDR2 FQGNSA. CDR3 length: 14 residues. CDR3: CASSFGQYRAGYTF. The CDR3 DNA sequence: TGTGCCAGCAGCTTCGGTCAATACAGGGCTGGCTACACCTTC.

The rearrangement joins TRBV28 to TRBJ2-2; unclear D gene. Germline V gene data show CDR1 as MDHEN and CDR2 as SYDVKM. The CDR3 has 14 amino acids. Trimming took 6 bases from V and 1 from J, leaving 9 bases between them. The CDR3 sequence: CASRGQLNTGELFF. The CDR3 DNA is TGTGCCAGCAGAGGTCAGCTGAACACCGGGGAGCTGTTTTTT.

CDR3 sequence reads: CAWSSMSNQPQHF. DNA for the CDR3: TGTGCCTGGAGTAGCATGAGCAATCAGCCCCAGCATTTT. The chain recombines TRBV30 with TRBJ1-5; no definite D call. The CDR3 runs 13 residues. Germline V gives CDR1 GTSNPN, CDR2 SVGIG (reference sequence). The V end lost 2 bases, the J end lost 1 base, and 6 bases lay between the germline ends.

The chain employs TRBV4-1 and TRBJ2-1; the match to TRBD2 covers 10 bases. The CDR3 contains 17 residues. With V trimmed by 0 bases and J by 7 bases, 9 bases remained unmatched. Germline V gives CDR1 MGHRA, CDR2 YSYEKL. The CDR3 protein is CASSQEVTSGGANEQFF. The CDR3 bases are TGCGCCAGCAGCCAAGAAGTAACAAGCGGGGGGGCGAATGAGCAGTTCTTC.

This chain connects TRBV13 to TRBJ2-3, with 10 bases aligning to TRBD1. CDR3 length equals 15 residues. Germline CDR1 and CDR2: PRHDT and FYEKMQ (reference sequence). The V gene end was trimmed by 3 bases and the J gene end by 2 bases; junction bases not matched to a gene: 2. This CDR3 reads CASSLGTGVTDTQYF. CDR3 nucleotides: TGTGCCAGCAGCTTGGGGACAGGGGTCACAGATACGCAGTATTTT.